The T cell receptor beta chain described here comes from a study of cytomegalovirus exposure and HLA in healthy donors. This CDR3 spans 14 amino acids. Germline values: CDR1 SGHVS, CDR2 FNYEAQ. With V trimmed by 5 bases and J by 3 bases, 6 bases remained unmatched. Study-wide results and caveats: A later analysis, which compared TCR beta chains of equal frequency, found the HLA-associated ones more clonally expanded. Later on, an analysis tied roughly 17,000 TCR beta sequences to HLA alleles at 0.05 false discovery rate. A later analysis found most CMV-associated TCR beta chains apparently HLA-restricted.

Notes on this clone: The antigen remains undetermined.

Amplification used 60 Vbeta primers and 13 Jbeta primers. Only in-frame clones appear in the TCRdb table, and some are missing; sequencing was by immunoSEQ multiplex PCR. The sample has around 150,000 clones, 82% seen once. This sequence was found in a girl under 18 in good health and CMV-seropositive. The chain carries TRBV7-6 and TRBJ2-7, with 8 bases lining up with TRBD1. Sequencing used PBMCs. The CDR3 region is CASSPRTGNYEQYF. CDR3 sequence (DNA): TGTGCCAGCAGCCCTCGGACAGGGAACTACGAGCAGTACTTC.